This entry features one TCR beta chain sequence. Its antigen is unknown. This record belongs to a study of cytomegalovirus exposure and HLA in healthy donors. Whole-study findings and limits: Cytomegalovirus-associated TCR beta chains were listed, numbering 164.

The PCR employed 60 Vbeta primers together with 13 Jbeta primers. Clones were sequenced by immunoSEQ multiplex PCR, and TCRdb holds only the in-frame ones, with some missing. The table records 90,000 to 110,000 clones, around 81% of them present only once. Trimming shortened V by 4 bases and J by 7 bases, and 15 bases separated the two germline ends. The germline V gene has CDR1 SGDLS and CDR2 YYNGEE. The CDR3 runs to 14 residues. The clonotype originates from a woman aged 25 to 39 in good health and CMV-seronegative. The sequencing sample was made of PBMCs. The V call is TRBV9, the J call TRBJ2-1; a weak D match, TRBD1 (5 bases). CDR3 sequence (DNA): TGTGCCAGCAGCCCCGAAGGGGATATGAATGAGCAGTTCTTC. Encoded protein: CASSPEGDMNEQFF. The variable domain in full, with the rest retrieved from reference TRBV9 and TRBJ2-1, is DSGVTQTPKHLITATGQRVTLRCSPRSGDLSVYWYQQSLDQGLQFLIQYYNGEERAKGNILERFSAQQFPDLHSELNLSSLELGDSALYFCASSPEGDMNEQFFGPGTRLTVL.